This T cell receptor (beta chain) was recovered during a study of blood T cell repertoires in COVID-19. Looking at the study overall: From the United States, Italy and Spain came samples of acute and convalescent COVID-19. From T cells, B-cell-depleted T cells, or PBMCs came the material, which was cDNA or gDNA.

How the authors handled the data: Amplifying reference gene primers gave estimates of nucleated cell counts. Libraries were prepared by immunoSEQ multiplex PCR; TCRdb keeps only in-frame clonotypes and omits some of them. Clonal size and the V and J genes are those of that table, whereas D and trimming came from the DNA. The data show approximately 300,000 clones, around nine tenths seen once. This TCR derives from a woman between 50 and 59 years old with active or convalescent COVID-19. The sequenced sample was peripheral blood.

CDR3 sequence reads: CASSVTGYKSGNTIYF. The CDR3 nucleotides read TGTGCCAGCAGTGTGACAGGGTACAAATCTGGAAACACCATATATTTT. The chain uses TRBV25-1 and TRBJ1-3; 7 nucleotides match TRBD1. J was trimmed by 1 base and V by 4 bases; bases with no gene match: 7. In germline, CDR1 is MGHDK, CDR2 SYGVNS. The CDR3 has 16 amino acids.